This T cell receptor (beta chain) appears in the sequencing data of a study of blood T cell repertoires in COVID-19. Sequencing used immunoSEQ multiplex PCR; TCRdb keeps in-frame clones, though not all of them. The sample includes some 250,000 clones, 70% to 90% seen only once; the top ten take 1.5% to 2%. This clone came up once. CDR1 MNHEY and CDR2 SMNVEV come from the germline V gene (reference sequence). The CDR3 contains 16 residues. V dropped 4 bases and J dropped 6 bases, with 19 bases sitting between them. The origin of this receptor is a woman aged 50 to 60 who had recovered from COVID-19. The sequenced sample was PBMCs or T cells enriched from blood (not recorded which). This chain joins TRBV27 and TRBJ2-1, with D tentatively TRBD1 (5 bases). CDR3 region: CASSSYLMDTSNEQFF. CDR3 nucleotides: TGTGCCAGCAGTTCCTACCTCATGGACACCTCCAATGAGCAGTTCTTC.